A selection of T cell receptor beta chains follows, all from one sample in a study of blood T cell repertoires in COVID-19. Some clones are missing from TCRdb's copy, which holds only in-frame ones; the method was immunoSEQ multiplex PCR. Here the sample spans 450,000 to 600,000 clones, about nine tenths being singletons. The sequencing sample was made of PBMCs or T cells enriched from blood (not recorded which). These receptors all come from a woman under 30 who had recovered from COVID-19. The conserved cysteine and the conserved F or W are not part of the CDR3 here. Fields, in order: clone size, V gene, J gene, CDR3 length, CDR3 protein. Not every row has a clone size; where given, it reads once, few, many or a size class.

size: once
V: TRBV19
J: TRBJ1-4
length: 15
CDR3: ASSMQTRSDGDEKLF

size: -
V: TRBV5-4
J: TRBJ2-3
length: 12
CDR3: ASSLRQGTDTQY

size: -
V: TRBV2
J: TRBJ1-6
length: 12
CDR3: ASSLDRGYSPLH

size: -
V: TRBV10-2
J: TRBJ2-7
length: 13
CDR3: ASSPRRGGSYEQY

size: -
V: TRBV30
J: TRBJ2-5
length: 13
CDR3: AWRAEAGGRKTQY

size: once
V: TRBV23-1
J: TRBJ2-5
length: 14
CDR3: ASSPWGSGWEETQY

size: -
V: TRBV30
J: TRBJ1-2
length: 10
CDR3: ASLQGGYGYT

size: -
V: TRBV19
J: TRBJ1-6
length: 14
CDR3: ASSSPDSPYNSPLH

size: -
V: TRBV10-3
J: TRBJ1-2
length: 10
CDR3: AIRIQDYGYT

size: -
V: TRBV10-3
J: TRBJ1-4
length: 12
CDR3: AISTGTGGEKLF

size: -
V: TRBV4-2
J: TRBJ1-1
length: 14
CDR3: ASSHSDRDLNTEAF

size: once
V: TRBV3-1/TRBV3-2
J: TRBJ1-2
length: 12
CDR3: ASSQPSSLYGYT

size: -
V: TRBV14
J: TRBJ2-7
length: 13
CDR3: ASSFDRGQFYEQY

size: -
V: TRBV7-9
J: TRBJ1-1
length: 11
CDR3: ASTLGGNTEAF

size: -
V: TRBV30
J: TRBJ1-5
length: 12
CDR3: AWSPGIGNQPQH

size: -
V: TRBV19
J: TRBJ1-2
length: 12
CDR3: ASSPRDSNYGYT

size: -
V: TRBV5-4
J: TRBJ2-7
length: 12
CDR3: ASSLDRGTYEQY

size: -
V: TRBV3-1/TRBV3-2
J: TRBJ1-4
length: 12
CDR3: ASSLDRANEKLF

size: -
V: TRBV5-4
J: TRBJ2-3
length: 13
CDR3: ASSPTTGTTDTQY

size: -
V: TRBV19
J: TRBJ1-5
length: 12
CDR3: ASSPGQVNQPQH

size: -
V: TRBV5-1
J: TRBJ2-3
length: 14
CDR3: ASSLGGGGRTDTQY

size: -
V: TRBV2
J: TRBJ1-1
length: 14
CDR3: ASSETVSLRDTEAF

size: -
V: TRBV7-9
J: TRBJ2-2
length: 12
CDR3: ASSRDTRAGELF

size: -
V: TRBV12-3/TRBV12-4
J: TRBJ2-1
length: 9
CDR3: ASAAVNEQF

size: -
V: TRBV7-8
J: TRBJ2-5
length: 13
CDR3: ASSLETSHQETQY

size: -
V: TRBV4-1
J: TRBJ2-1
length: 12
CDR3: ASSRVGQDDEQF

size: -
V: TRBV5-1
J: TRBJ2-5
length: 12
CDR3: ASSGVGGQETQY

size: -
V: TRBV6-1
J: TRBJ2-3
length: 18
CDR3: ASSEAGSGGYWLATDTQY

size: few
V: TRBV7-9
J: TRBJ1-3
length: 13
CDR3: ASSPGAGNWDTIY

size: -
V: TRBV2
J: TRBJ1-6
length: 14
CDR3: ASSDVSRGYNSPLH

size: -
V: TRBV28
J: TRBJ1-1
length: 13
CDR3: ASTTLSGGRTEAF

size: -
V: TRBV7-8
J: TRBJ1-4
length: 13
CDR3: ASSSLLSTNEKLF

size: -
V: TRBV29-1
J: TRBJ1-1
length: 10
CDR3: SFKTGPTEAF

size: -
V: TRBV5-1
J: TRBJ1-2
length: 11
CDR3: ASSREPNYGYT

size: once
V: TRBV7-2
J: TRBJ2-5
length: 13
CDR3: ASQYGGGAQETQY

size: -
V: TRBV3-1/TRBV3-2
J: TRBJ2-3
length: 13
CDR3: ASSQEWGRGPSQY

size: -
V: TRBV12-3/TRBV12-4
J: TRBJ1-2
length: 10
CDR3: ASSPGDYGYT

size: -
V: TRBV3-1/TRBV3-2
J: TRBJ2-1
length: 12
CDR3: ASSPWGPYNEQF

size: -
V: TRBV5-1
J: TRBJ2-7
length: 15
CDR3: ASSLEQGKRSSYEQY

size: -
V: TRBV9
J: TRBJ2-1
length: 14
CDR3: ASSVVSGSRHDEQF

size: -
V: TRBV30
J: TRBJ1-2
length: 13
CDR3: AWSVLAAVFGGYT

size: -
V: TRBV6-1
J: TRBJ2-1
length: 13
CDR3: ASSEPQTSHHEQF

size: -
V: TRBV5-1
J: TRBJ2-2
length: 13
CDR3: ASRAGAPNTGELF

size: -
V: TRBV28
J: TRBJ1-2
length: 11
CDR3: ATEVQGQYGYT

size: -
V: TRBV5-1
J: TRBJ2-1
length: 12
CDR3: ASSLGQGAGEQF

size: -
V: TRBV7-2
J: TRBJ1-4
length: 11
CDR3: ASSQQSGEKLF

size: -
V: TRBV5-5
J: TRBJ2-7
length: 13
CDR3: ASRLTVSSSYEQY

size: -
V: TRBV7-9
J: TRBJ2-2
length: 13
CDR3: ASSLVYLYTGELF

size: few
V: TRBV30
J: TRBJ1-4
length: 11
CDR3: AWSVQGSEKLF

size: -
V: TRBV4-1
J: TRBJ1-5
length: 15
CDR3: ASSPRGQGFSNQPQH

size: -
V: TRBV19
J: TRBJ2-1
length: 15
CDR3: ASSIRLAGDYYNEQF

size: -
V: TRBV20-1
J: TRBJ1-1
length: 9
CDR3: SASDGTEAF

size: -
V: TRBV2
J: TRBJ1-4
length: 12
CDR3: ASSEGSTGEKLF

size: -
V: TRBV3-1/TRBV3-2
J: TRBJ2-7
length: 12
CDR3: ASSQDGGFYEQY

size: -
V: TRBV5-4
J: TRBJ2-3
length: 14
CDR3: ASSTRTLISTDTQY

size: -
V: TRBV28
J: TRBJ2-6
length: 13
CDR3: ASSQIYSGANVLT

size: -
V: TRBV7-9
J: TRBJ2-7
length: 13
CDR3: ASSSSGGRSYEQY

size: -
V: TRBV6-1
J: TRBJ1-1
length: 12
CDR3: ASNPPERRAEAF

size: -
V: TRBV4-1
J: TRBJ1-1
length: 16
CDR3: ASSQDPRQVTLNTEAF

size: -
V: TRBV5-1
J: TRBJ1-2
length: 12
CDR3: ASRLTGLNYGYT